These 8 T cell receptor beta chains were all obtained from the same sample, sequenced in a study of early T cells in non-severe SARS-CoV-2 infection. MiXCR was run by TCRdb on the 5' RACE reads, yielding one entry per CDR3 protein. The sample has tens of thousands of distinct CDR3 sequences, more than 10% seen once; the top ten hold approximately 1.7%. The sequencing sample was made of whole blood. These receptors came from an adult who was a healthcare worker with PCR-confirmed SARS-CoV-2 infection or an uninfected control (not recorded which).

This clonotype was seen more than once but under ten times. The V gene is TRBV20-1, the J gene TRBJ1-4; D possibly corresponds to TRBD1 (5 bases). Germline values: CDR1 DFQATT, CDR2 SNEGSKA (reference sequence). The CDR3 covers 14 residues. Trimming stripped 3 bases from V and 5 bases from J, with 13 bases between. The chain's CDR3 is CSASSLTANEKLFF. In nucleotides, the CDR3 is TGCAGTGCTAGCTCATTGACAGCGAATGAAAAACTGTTTTTT.

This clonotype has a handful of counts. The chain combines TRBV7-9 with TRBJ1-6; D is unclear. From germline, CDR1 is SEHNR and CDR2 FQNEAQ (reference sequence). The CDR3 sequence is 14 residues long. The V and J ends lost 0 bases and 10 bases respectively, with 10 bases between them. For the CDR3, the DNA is TGTGCCAGCAGCTTAGCGGGATCGGACTCACCCCTCCACTTT. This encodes CASSLAGSDSPLHF.

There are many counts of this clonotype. The CDR3 coding sequence is TGTGCCAGCAGCCTAGGACAGTTCGACGAGCAGTACTTC. It specifies CASSLGQFDEQYF. The gene calls are TRBV7-2 and TRBJ2-7, with TRBD1 as a possible D gene (6 bases). This CDR3 is built from 13 residues. Trimming left V 5 bases short and J 5 bases short, with 13 bases between. Germline V gene sequence: CDR1 SGHTA, CDR2 FQGNSA.

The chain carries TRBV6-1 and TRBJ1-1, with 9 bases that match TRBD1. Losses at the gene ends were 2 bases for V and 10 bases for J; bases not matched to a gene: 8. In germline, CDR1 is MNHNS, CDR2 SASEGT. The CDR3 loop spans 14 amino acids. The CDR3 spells CASSERGQGFGAFF. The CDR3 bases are TGTGCCAGCAGTGAAAGGGGACAGGGATTCGGAGCTTTCTTT.

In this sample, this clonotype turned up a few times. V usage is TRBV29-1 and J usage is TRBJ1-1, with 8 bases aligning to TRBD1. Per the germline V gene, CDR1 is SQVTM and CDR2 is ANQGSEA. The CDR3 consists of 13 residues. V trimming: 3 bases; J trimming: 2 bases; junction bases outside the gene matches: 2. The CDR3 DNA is TGCAGCGTTGATGACAGGGGCAACACTGAAGCTTTCTTT. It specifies CSVDDRGNTEAFF.

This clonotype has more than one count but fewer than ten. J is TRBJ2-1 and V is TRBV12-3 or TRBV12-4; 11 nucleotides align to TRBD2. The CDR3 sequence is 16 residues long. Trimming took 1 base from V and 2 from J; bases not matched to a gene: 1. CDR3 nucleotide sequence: TGTGCCAGCAGTTTAGAACTAGCGGGGGCCTACAATGAGCAGTTCTTC. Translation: CASSLELAGAYNEQFF.

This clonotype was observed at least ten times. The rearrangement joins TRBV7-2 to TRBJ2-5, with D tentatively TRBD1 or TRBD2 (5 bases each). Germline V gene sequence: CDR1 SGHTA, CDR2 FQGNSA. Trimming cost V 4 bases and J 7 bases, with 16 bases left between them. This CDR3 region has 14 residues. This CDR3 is CASSSPGTRGTQYF. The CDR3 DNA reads TGTGCCAGCAGCTCCCCTGGGACCCGTGGGACCCAGTACTTC.

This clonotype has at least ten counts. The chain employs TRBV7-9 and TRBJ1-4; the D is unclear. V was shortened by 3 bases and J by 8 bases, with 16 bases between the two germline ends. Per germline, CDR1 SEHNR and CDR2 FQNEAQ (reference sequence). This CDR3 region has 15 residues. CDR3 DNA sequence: TGTGCCAGCAGCTTTTGGGCCGACGCGGCCGAAAAACTGTTTTTT. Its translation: CASSFWADAAEKLFF.